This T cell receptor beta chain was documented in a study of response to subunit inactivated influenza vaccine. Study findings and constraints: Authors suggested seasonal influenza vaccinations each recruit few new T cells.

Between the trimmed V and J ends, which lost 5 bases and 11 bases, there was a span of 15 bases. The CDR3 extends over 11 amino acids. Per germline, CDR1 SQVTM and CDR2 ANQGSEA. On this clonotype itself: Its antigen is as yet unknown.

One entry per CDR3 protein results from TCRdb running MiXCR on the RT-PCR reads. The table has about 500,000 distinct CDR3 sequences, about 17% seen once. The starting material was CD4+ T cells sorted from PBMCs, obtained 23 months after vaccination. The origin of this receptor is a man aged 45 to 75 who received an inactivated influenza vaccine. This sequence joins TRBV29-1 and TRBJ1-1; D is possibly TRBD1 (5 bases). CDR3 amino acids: CSVTGAGWAFF. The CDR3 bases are TGCAGCGTTACTGGGGCAGGGTGGGCTTTCTTT.